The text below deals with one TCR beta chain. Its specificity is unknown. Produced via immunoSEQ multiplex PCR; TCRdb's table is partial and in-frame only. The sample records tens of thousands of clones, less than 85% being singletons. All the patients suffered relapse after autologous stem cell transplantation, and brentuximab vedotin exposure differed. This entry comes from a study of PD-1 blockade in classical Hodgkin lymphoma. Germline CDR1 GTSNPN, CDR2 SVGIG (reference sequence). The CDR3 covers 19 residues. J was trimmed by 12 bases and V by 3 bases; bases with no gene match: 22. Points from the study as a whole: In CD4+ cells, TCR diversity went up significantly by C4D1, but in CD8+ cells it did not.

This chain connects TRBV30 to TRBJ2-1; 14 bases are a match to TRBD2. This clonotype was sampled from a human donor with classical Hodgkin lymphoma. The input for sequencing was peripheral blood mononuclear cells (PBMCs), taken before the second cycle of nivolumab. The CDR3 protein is CAWRPGTGSRTSGRIGQFF. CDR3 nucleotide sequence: TGTGCCTGGAGGCCAGGGACAGGTTCTAGGACTAGCGGGAGGATTGGGCAGTTCTTC. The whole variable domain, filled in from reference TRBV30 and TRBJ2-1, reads SQTIHQWPATLVQPVGSPLSLECTVEGTSNPNLYWYRQAAGRGLQLLFYSVGIGQISSEVPQNLSASRPQDRQFILSSKKLLLSDSGFYLCAWRPGTGSRTSGRIGQFFGPGTRLTVL.